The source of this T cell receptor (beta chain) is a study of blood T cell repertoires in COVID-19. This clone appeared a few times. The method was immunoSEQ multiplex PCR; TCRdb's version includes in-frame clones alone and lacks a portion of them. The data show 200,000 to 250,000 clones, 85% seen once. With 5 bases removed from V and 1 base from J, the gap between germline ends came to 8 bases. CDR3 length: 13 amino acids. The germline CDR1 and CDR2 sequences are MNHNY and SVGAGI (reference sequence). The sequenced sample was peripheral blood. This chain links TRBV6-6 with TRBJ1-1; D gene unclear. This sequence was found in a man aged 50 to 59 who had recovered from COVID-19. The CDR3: CASSGQSNTEAFF. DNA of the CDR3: TGTGCCAGCAGTGGCCAGTCGAACACTGAAGCTTTCTTT.